This entry concerns a single T cell receptor (beta chain). Its antigen is still unknown. No base quality information exists; no much larger clone differs at one position. The CDR1 and CDR2 encoded by the germline V gene (reference sequence) are SGHNT and YYREEE. The germline V and J ends show losses of 4 bases and 4 bases respectively, and no gene match explains 5 bases of the junction. The CDR3 starts with the cysteine, ends with the phenylalanine, and has 13 residues. Of the read, only the CDR3 DNA is kept; its 39 bases are in frame from base 1. These data originate in a study of radiotherapy plus CTLA-4 blockade in lung cancer (dated by TCRdb to the late 2010s). Study-wide context: Objective responses were observed in 18% of enrolled patients, and disease control was achieved in around 28%. Study-level results and caveats: The strongest predictors of response, as reported, were early dynamic changes in blood T cell clones along with a rise in serum interferon-beta after radiation. After treatment with radiotherapy and ipilimumab, TCR clones that originated in tumors expanded in peripheral blood.

Library generation was performed with the immunoSEQ multiplex PCR assay. TCRdb holds this immuneACCESS table with in-frame rearrangements only. Some clones are missing; in checked studies, unresolved V genes explain under half, and the rest has no known cause. For this sample there are around 45,000 clones; roughly 67% appear just once. The ten largest clones represent approximately 23% of the sample. The study tested focal radiation therapy combined with CTLA-4 blockade (ipilimumab) in patients with chemo-refractory metastatic non-small-cell lung cancer. Sequencing was performed on peripheral blood, taken from a patient treated with radiotherapy plus ipilimumab. This TCR was recovered from a human donor with non-small cell lung cancer who had a partial response to radiotherapy plus ipilimumab. Recombination joined TRBV5-4 with TRBJ2-7; the junction holds 7 bases that match TRBD1. The DNA reads TGTGCCAGCAGCCAACCGACAGGGTACGAGCAGTACTTC. Its protein is CASSQPTGYEQYF.